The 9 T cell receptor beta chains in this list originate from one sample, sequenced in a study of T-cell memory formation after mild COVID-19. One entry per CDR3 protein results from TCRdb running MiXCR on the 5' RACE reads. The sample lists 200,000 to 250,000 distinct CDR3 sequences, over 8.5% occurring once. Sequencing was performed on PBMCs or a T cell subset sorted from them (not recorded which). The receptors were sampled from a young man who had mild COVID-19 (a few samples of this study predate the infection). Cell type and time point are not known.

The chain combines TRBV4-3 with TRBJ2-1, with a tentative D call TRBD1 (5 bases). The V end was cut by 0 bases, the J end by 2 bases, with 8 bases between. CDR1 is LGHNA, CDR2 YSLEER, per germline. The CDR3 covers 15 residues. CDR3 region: CASSQDWTPYNEQFF. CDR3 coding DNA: TGCGCCAGCAGCCAAGATTGGACACCCTACAATGAGCAGTTCTTC.

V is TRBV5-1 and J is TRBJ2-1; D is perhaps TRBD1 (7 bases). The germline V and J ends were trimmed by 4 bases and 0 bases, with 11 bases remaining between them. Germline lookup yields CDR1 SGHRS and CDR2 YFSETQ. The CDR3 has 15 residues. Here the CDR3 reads CASSLRDSSYNEQFF. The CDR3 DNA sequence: TGCGCCAGCAGCCTGCGGGACAGCTCCTACAATGAGCAGTTCTTC.

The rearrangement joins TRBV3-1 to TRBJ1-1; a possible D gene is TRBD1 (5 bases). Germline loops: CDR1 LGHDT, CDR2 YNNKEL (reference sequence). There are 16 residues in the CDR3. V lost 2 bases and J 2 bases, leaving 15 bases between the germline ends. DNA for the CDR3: TGTGCCAGCAGCCAACCCCAGACAGAGCCTAACACTGAAGCTTTCTTT. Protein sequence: CASSQPQTEPNTEAFF.

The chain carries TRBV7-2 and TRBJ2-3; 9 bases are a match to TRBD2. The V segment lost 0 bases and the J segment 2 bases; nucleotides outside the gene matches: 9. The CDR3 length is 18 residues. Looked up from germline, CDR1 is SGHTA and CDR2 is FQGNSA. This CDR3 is CASSLAGVSGGFTDTQYF. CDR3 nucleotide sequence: TGTGCCAGCAGCTTAGCGGGTGTTAGCGGGGGATTCACAGATACGCAGTATTTT.

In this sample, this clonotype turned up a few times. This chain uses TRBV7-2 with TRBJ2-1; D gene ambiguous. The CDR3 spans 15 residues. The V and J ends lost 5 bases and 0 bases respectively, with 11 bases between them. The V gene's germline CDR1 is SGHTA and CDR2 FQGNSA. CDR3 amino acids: CASSPFRSSYNEQFF. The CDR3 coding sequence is TGTGCCAGCAGCCCATTTAGGAGCTCCTACAATGAGCAGTTCTTC. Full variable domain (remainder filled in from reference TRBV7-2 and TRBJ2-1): GAGVSQSPSNKVTEKGKDVELRCDPISGHTALYWYRQSLGQGLEFLIYFQGNSAPDKSGLPSDRFSAERTGGSVSTLTIQRTQQEDSAVYLCASSPFRSSYNEQFFGPGTRLTVL.

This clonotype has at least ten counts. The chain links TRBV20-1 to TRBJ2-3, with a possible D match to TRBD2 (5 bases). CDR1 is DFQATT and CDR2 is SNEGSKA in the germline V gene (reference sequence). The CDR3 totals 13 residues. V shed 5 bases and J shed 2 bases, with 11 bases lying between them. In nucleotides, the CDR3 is TGCAGTGCTTGTTCGACTACCACAGATACGCAGTATTTT. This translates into CSACSTTTDTQYF.

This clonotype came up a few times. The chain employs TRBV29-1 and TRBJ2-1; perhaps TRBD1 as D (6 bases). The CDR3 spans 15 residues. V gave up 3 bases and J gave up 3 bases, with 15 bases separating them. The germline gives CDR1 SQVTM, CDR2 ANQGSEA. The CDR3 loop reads CSVELRQEYYNEQFF. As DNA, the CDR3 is TGCAGCGTTGAGCTAAGACAGGAGTACTACAATGAGCAGTTCTTC.

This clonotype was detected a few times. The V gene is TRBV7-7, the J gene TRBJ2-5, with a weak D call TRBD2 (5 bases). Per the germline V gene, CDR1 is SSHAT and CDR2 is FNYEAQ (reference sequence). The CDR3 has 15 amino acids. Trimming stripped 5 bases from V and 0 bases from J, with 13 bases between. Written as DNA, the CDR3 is TGTGCCAGCAGCCTCACCCGGGGTTACCAAGAGACCCAGTACTTC. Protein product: CASSLTRGYQETQYF.

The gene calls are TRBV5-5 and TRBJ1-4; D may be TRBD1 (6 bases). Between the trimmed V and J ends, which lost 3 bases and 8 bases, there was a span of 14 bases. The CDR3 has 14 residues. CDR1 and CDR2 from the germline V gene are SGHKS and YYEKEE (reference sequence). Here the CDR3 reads CASSSQGFGEKLFF. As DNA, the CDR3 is TGTGCCAGCAGCTCACAGGGCTTTGGGGAAAAACTGTTTTTT. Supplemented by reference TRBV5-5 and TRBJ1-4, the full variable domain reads DAGVTQSPTHLIKTRGQQVTLRCSPISGHKSVSWYQQVLGQGPQFIFQYYEKEERGRGNFPDRFSARQFPNYSSELNVNALLLGDSALYLCASSSQGFGEKLFFGSGTQLSVL.